This T cell receptor (beta chain) derives from a study of blood T cell repertoires in COVID-19. Study background: Sites across the United States, Italy and Spain contributed samples from acute and convalescent COVID-19. PBMCs, B-cell-depleted T cells, or T cells were the source of the cDNA or gDNA that made up the material.

Data came from immunoSEQ multiplex PCR; TCRdb stores just in-frame clones and leaves some out. Here the sample spans around 450,000 clones, around 87% being singletons. Two negative PCRs, clearance, or symptom resolution characterized the recovered Cohort 3 donors. Trimming shortened V by 4 bases and J by 4 bases, and 16 bases separated the two germline ends. Germline V gene sequence: CDR1 MNHEY, CDR2 SVGAGI. The CDR3 extends over 15 amino acids. This receptor was obtained from a woman between 18 and 30 years old who had recovered from COVID-19. The rearrangement joins TRBV6-5 to TRBJ1-2; TRBD1 is a possible D gene (6 bases). The sequencing sample was made of PBMCs or T cells enriched from blood (not recorded which). The CDR3 is CASSSPREGVYGYTF. The CDR3 bases are TGTGCCAGCAGTTCCCCCCGAGAGGGGGTCTATGGCTACACCTTC.